This paragraph covers one TCR beta chain sequence. The antigen is unknown. This record belongs to a study of CD8+ T cells in alopecia areata. Study-wide background: Each day, treated patients took oral tofacitinib twice, at 5 to 10 mg per dose. Study results and caveats: Sequencing of scalp samples also captures resident alphabeta T cells of normal skin. Affected scalp, especially in alopecia totalis/universalis, had a higher clonality than normal scalp did.

The V and J ends lost 3 bases and 4 bases respectively, with 13 bases between them. Germline CDR1 reads SNHLY; CDR2 reads FYNNEI. The CDR3 is 15 amino acids. Sequencing templates came from extracted RNA that was reverse transcribed into cDNA. The table came from immunoSEQ multiplex PCR; TCRdb's copy has only in-frame clones and leaves some out. The sample lists 150,000 or so clones; about 89% were seen once. The sequence derives from a human donor with alopecia areata. This sequence joins TRBV2 and TRBJ1-3, with a tentative D call TRBD1 (5 bases). The material sequenced was CD8+ T cells sorted from blood, taken at week 0. The CDR3 is CASSEIGGRGNTIYF. CDR3 DNA: TGTGCCAGCAGTGAGATCGGGGGGAGAGGAAACACCATATATTTT.